Included here is one T cell receptor beta chain sequence, with context. V gave up 2 bases and J gave up 4 bases; unmatched junction bases: 5. The CDR3 consists of 15 residues. The V gene's germline CDR1 is KGHSH and CDR2 LQKENI. The sample comes from a study of cytomegalovirus exposure and HLA in healthy donors. Both 60 Vbeta primers and 13 Jbeta primers went into the PCR. Generated by immunoSEQ multiplex PCR, the TCRdb table keeps only in-frame clones and is missing some. The sample lists 150,000 to 190,000 clones, around 83% occurring once. The sequence was collected from a young woman in good health and CMV-seronegative. This chain links TRBV18 with TRBJ2-7; TRBD2 matches 10 bases. The sample taken for sequencing was PBMCs. DNA of the CDR3: TGTGCCAGCTCACCAGCTAGCGGGGGTTTTTACGAGCAGTACTTC. Its translation: CASSPASGGFYEQYF.